This section outlines one T cell receptor beta chain sequence together with its context. The antigen this receptor binds is unknown. There are no base qualities to consult, and no much larger clone falls within one base. TCRdb records Illumina NovaSeq 6000 as the sequencer. TCRalpha and TCRbeta cDNA libraries were built by 5'RACE with constant-segment primers, adding sample barcodes and unique molecular identifiers. RNA was extracted from every sample with Trizol reagent. Libraries were amplified in two PCR steps, with a second sample barcode and Illumina TruSeq adapters added in the second step. Sequencing of the libraries was done on an Illumina NovaSeq, producing 2 x 150 bp paired-end reads. Concerning the study's data processing: Demultiplexing of reads and collapsing into UMI-guided consensus sequences were performed with migec v1.2.7. With mixcr v2.1.11, UMI consensuses were aligned to TRA and TRB V and J templates and assembled into clonotypes. A clonotype was counted as expanded or contracted only if both edgeR and NoisET called the change significant, with noise models trained on biological replicates. For edgeR calls, the thresholds were a false discovery rate-adjusted p below 0.01 and a log2 fold-change of 1. As an exploratory analysis of dynamics, PCA with hierarchical clustering was applied to max-normalized trajectories of the 1000 most abundant clonotypes. Separately sequenced CD4+ and CD8+ repertoires were used to assign the CD4 or CD8 phenotype of responding clones. TCRdb reprocessed the public reads (quality trimming at Q25 with fastp, clone calling with MiXCR) and kept in-frame beta chains. Entries are consolidated by CDR3 protein sequence, retaining the most common genes and DNA. TCRdb's processing, not the authors', yielded these V and J calls. Recorded for this sample are around 50,000 distinct CDR3 sequences; approximately 12% of them occurred a single time. Approximately 24% of the sample is held by the ten biggest clonotypes.

The data belong to a study of T-cell memory formation after mild COVID-19 (dated by TCRdb to the early 2020s). Broadly, across the study: Most TCR sequence clusters were specific to one of the two donors. In a couple of donors, T-cell clones that expanded and contracted after mild COVID-19 were tracked by sequencing TCRalpha and TCRbeta repertoires over time. Two young, previously healthy adult volunteers, one female and one male, were included in the cohort. Findings and caveats that apply to the study as a whole: The detection of some responding clones in pre-infection memory suggests that pre-existing cross-reactive memory T cells joined the SARS-CoV-2 response. Contracting CD4+ clones were found mainly in CM and EM memory subsets, while CD8+ clones were enriched in EMRA. Only two mild cases were covered in the study, and larger cohorts including severe cases with pre-infection samples were considered necessary. From day 15 to 85, contracting clones showed balanced CD4/CD8 phenotypes, whereas a second wave of clones that expanded from day 15 to 37 leaned towards CD4+. The second-wave clones that peaked on day 37 were not confirmed to be SARS-CoV-2 specific.

Spanning cysteine to phenylalanine, the CDR3 consists of 15 amino acids. Kept here is only the CDR3 DNA, which spans 45 bases and is read in frame from base 1. Ends trimmed: V by 4 bases, J by 3 bases; bases unmatched to a gene: 3. CDR1 and CDR2 are read off the germline V gene as SNHLY and FYNNEI. Ficoll-Paque density gradient centrifugation was used to isolate PBMCs. The sequence links TRBV2 to TRBJ2-3; the junction holds 11 bases that match TRBD2. Sequences were obtained from PBMCs or a T cell subset sorted from them (not recorded which). This sequence originates from a man aged 18 to 30 who had mild COVID-19 (a few samples of this study predate the infection). The sample titles of this study are shuffled in the database, so cell type and time point are left out; the donor was told from shared clones. The DNA sequence is TGTGCCAGCAGTGGACGACTAGCGGGGACAGATACGCAGTATTTT. It codes for CASSGRLAGTDTQYF.